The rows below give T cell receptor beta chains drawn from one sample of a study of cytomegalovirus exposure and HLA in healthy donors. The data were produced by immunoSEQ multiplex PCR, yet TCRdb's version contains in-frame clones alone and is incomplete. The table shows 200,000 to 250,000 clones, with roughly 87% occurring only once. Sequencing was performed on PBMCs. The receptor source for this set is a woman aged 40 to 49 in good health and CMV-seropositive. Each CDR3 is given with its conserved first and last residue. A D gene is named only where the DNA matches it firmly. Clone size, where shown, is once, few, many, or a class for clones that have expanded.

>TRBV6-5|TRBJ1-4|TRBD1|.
TGTGCCAGCAGTTACCGACCGGGACAGGGGGTGAGAAAACTGTTTTTT
CASSYRPGQGVRKLFF
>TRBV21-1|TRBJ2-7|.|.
TGTGCCAGCAGCGCAAGCCCTGGACTTCCACAGTACTTC
CASSASPGLPQYF
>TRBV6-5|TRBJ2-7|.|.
TGTGCCAGCAGTCCCCCCCTCGGAGGCTACGAGCAGTACTTC
CASSPPLGGYEQYF
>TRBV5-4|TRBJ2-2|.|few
TGTGCCAGCAAGTTGGCGGGAAGGGATACCGGGGAGCTGTTTTTT
CASKLAGRDTGELFF
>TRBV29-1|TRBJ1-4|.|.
TGCAGCGTTAGGACGGGACTCGGTGAAAAACTGTTTTTT
CSVRTGLGEKLFF
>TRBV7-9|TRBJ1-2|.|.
TGTGCCAGCAGCGGAGGTCTTATTGATGGCTACACCTTC
CASSGGLIDGYTF
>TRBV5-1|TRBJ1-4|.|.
TGCGCCAGCAACCTACTAGGGGGTCGGGAAAAACTGTTTTTT
CASNLLGGREKLFF
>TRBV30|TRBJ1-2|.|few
TGTGCCTGGATGGAGGGTCACTATGGCTACACCTTC
CAWMEGHYGYTF
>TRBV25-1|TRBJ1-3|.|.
TGTGCCAGCAGTGCGTGGGATGGGGGCTTCGCACAAGGAAACACCATATATTTT
CASSAWDGGFAQGNTIYF
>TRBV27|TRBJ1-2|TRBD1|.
TGTGCCAGCAGTCGACAGGGGGCGAGCCTGGGCTACACCTTC
CASSRQGASLGYTF
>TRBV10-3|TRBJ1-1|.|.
TGTGCCATCAGAGGAGTTTCCGAAGCTTTCTTT
CAIRGVSEAFF
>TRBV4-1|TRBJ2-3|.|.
TGCGCCAGCAGCCTCTCTTTTGGGCCAGATACGCAGTATTTT
CASSLSFGPDTQYF
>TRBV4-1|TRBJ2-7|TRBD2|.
TGCGCCAGCAGCCAGACTAGCGGGGGGCCTCCTTACTACGAGCAGTACTTC
CASSQTSGGPPYYEQYF
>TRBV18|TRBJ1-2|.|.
TGTGCCAGCTCACCACCAGGGGGCTATGGCTACACCTTC
CASSPPGGYGYTF
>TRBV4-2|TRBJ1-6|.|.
TGTGCCAGCAGCCAAGACAGGGCGGCTAATTCACCCCTCCACTTT
CASSQDRAANSPLHF
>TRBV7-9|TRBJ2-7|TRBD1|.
TGTGCCAGCGGAATCTCGGGGGGGACAGGGGGCGTCGGGCAGTACTTC
CASGISGGTGGVGQYF
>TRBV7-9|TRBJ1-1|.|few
TGTTCCAGCAGCTTATTTAGTGAAGCTTTCTTT
CSSSLFSEAFF
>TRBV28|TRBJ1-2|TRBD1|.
TGTGCCAGCAGCTTGGACAGGGGAGTCTATGGCTACACCTTC
CASSLDRGVYGYTF
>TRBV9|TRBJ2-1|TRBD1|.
TGTGCCAGCAGCGTAGGTGGACAGGGGTTCAATGAGCAGTTCTTC
CASSVGGQGFNEQFF
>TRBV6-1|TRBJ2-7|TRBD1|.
TGTGCCAGCAGTGAAGGACAGGGGAGCTCCTACGAGCAGTACTTC
CASSEGQGSSYEQYF
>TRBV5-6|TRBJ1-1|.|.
TGTGCCAGCAGCTTGATTTCTCGGAGGACTGAAGCTTTCTTT
CASSLISRRTEAFF
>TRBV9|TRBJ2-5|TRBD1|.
TGTGCCAGCAGCGAGGGGACAGGGGCTGGAGAAGAGACCCAGTACTTC
CASSEGTGAGEETQYF